This is a list of T cell receptor beta chains from one sample in a study of blood T cell repertoires in COVID-19. Sequenced by immunoSEQ multiplex PCR; TCRdb stores in-frame clones only, minus some. The data hold just over 65,000 clones, with around nine tenths observed a single time. Sequenced: peripheral blood. These receptors originate from a man aged 55 to 70 with acute or convalescent COVID-19. Both conserved end residues are part of each CDR3. The D gene is left open where the match is weak. The size of a clone is reported for some rows only, either as once, few or many, or as a class for expanded clones.

j_call clone_size d_call v_call cdr3_nt cdr3_aa
TRBJ1-6 . TRBD1 TRBV7-9 TGTGCCAGCAGCCGGGACAGGGATAATTCACCCCTCCACTTT CASSRDRDNSPLHF
TRBJ1-1 . TRBD1 TRBV25-1 TGTGCCAGCAGTGCAAGGGACAGTGAAGCTTTCTTT CASSARDSEAFF
TRBJ2-7 . TRBD1 TRBV28 TGTGCCAGCACATTCTCACGTCCCGGGACAGGGGGGTACGAGCAGTACTTC CASTFSRPGTGGYEQYF
TRBJ1-4 once . TRBV5-1 TGCGCCAGCAGCTTAATTGGACAACAGACAACTAATGAAAAACTGTTTTTT CASSLIGQQTTNEKLFF
TRBJ1-1 . . TRBV5-1 TGCGCCAGCAGCTTGGAGGTGGAGAGAACTGAAGCTTTCTTT CASSLEVERTEAFF
TRBJ1-4 . . TRBV7-8 TGTGCCACTTTAAACGTGGCCTTCGACCGGAGCAGTGAAAAACTGTTTTTT CATLNVAFDRSSEKLFF
TRBJ2-5 . . TRBV4-1 TGCGCCAGCAGTGTGGTCAGGGGAGAGACCCAGTACTTC CASSVVRGETQYF
TRBJ2-6 . TRBD1 TRBV5-1 TGCGCCACTCATGCCGGGACAGGGGGCGCTGGGGCCAACGTCCTGACTTTC CATHAGTGGAGANVLTF
TRBJ1-1 . TRBD1 TRBV12-3/TRBV12-4 TGTGCCAGCAGTTCGACGGGACAGGGGGCAACTTTCTTT CASSSTGQGATFF
TRBJ1-3 once . TRBV29-1 TGCAGCGCGGCAAGGAGCTCTGGAAACACCATATATTTT CSAARSSGNTIYF
TRBJ2-3 . TRBD1 TRBV5-1 TGCGCCAGCAGCTTGGGACAGGGGGCCGCAGATACGCAGTATTTT CASSLGQGAADTQYF
TRBJ2-1 . TRBD2 TRBV3-1/TRBV3-2 TGTGCCAGCAGCCAGACTAGCGGGGGGTCGGGTCGGTTCTTC CASSQTSGGSGRFF
TRBJ1-2 . TRBD1 TRBV5-6 TGTGCCACCTACAGGGGGCTCGGTGGCTACACCTTC CATYRGLGGYTF
TRBJ1-5 . . TRBV5-8 TGTGCCAGCAGCTTGGGAGAGGGCTATCAGCCCCAGCATTTT CASSLGEGYQPQHF
TRBJ2-3 . . TRBV21-1 TGTGCCAGCAGCAAAGGGCAGACTAGCACAGATACGCAGTATTTT CASSKGQTSTDTQYF
TRBJ1-1 few TRBD1 TRBV30 TGTGCCTGGAGTTCTACGACAGGGGACGAAGCTTTCTTT CAWSSTTGDEAFF
TRBJ1-2 . . TRBV27 TGTGCCAGCAGTTTACAGGGGCAGGGCTATGGCTACACCTTC CASSLQGQGYGYTF
TRBJ2-7 . . TRBV11-2 TGTGCCAGCAGCCCAAACAGGGCGGACTCCTACGAGCAGTACTTC CASSPNRADSYEQYF
TRBJ2-3 . . TRBV5-1 TGCGCCAGCAGAGCCTACACAGATACGCAGTATTTT CASRAYTDTQYF
TRBJ1-5 . . TRBV4-2 TGTGCCAGCAGCCACAGCTGGGGGGAAACTTCGGGTCAGCCCCAGCATTTT CASSHSWGETSGQPQHF
TRBJ2-3 . . TRBV24-1 TGTGCCACCAGTGATTCCGGGAGACGGACAGATACGCAGTATTTT CATSDSGRRTDTQYF
TRBJ2-7 . . TRBV6-5 TGTGCCAGCAGTCGGGGAGATCACTCCTACGAGCAGTACTTC CASSRGDHSYEQYF
TRBJ2-4 . . TRBV5-1 TGCGCCAGCAGCCGGGGGGCCAAAAACATTCAGTACTTC CASSRGAKNIQYF
TRBJ1-5 . TRBD1 TRBV10-3 TGTGCCATCAGTGGCTCCGGGACAGGGGATTATCAGCCCCAGCATTTT CAISGSGTGDYQPQHF
TRBJ1-1 . . TRBV5-4 TGTGCCAGCAGCTTGGGGGCGGGGGCCCGGGACACTGAAGCTTTCTTT CASSLGAGARDTEAFF
TRBJ1-3 . . TRBV14 TGTGCCAGCAGCCAGCGCGGGAGCTCTGGAAACACCATATATTTT CASSQRGSSGNTIYF
TRBJ1-2 . . TRBV27 TGTGCCAGCAGTCGTCAGGGCGTAACATATGGCTACACCTTC CASSRQGVTYGYTF
TRBJ2-3 . TRBD1 TRBV11-2 TGTGCCAGCAGCCCCACCGGGACAGCCACAGATACGCAGTATTTT CASSPTGTATDTQYF
TRBJ1-1 . . TRBV28 TGTGCCAGCAGTGACACCCGTTGGACTGAAGCTTTCTTT CASSDTRWTEAFF
TRBJ2-1 . . TRBV12-3/TRBV12-4 TGTGCCAGCAGTTTTAAGCAGGCTCAGTTCTTC CASSFKQAQFF
TRBJ2-1 . TRBD2 TRBV15 TGTGCCACCAGCAGAGATAAATCTAGCGGGGGGGCCGGTGAGCAGTTCTTC CATSRDKSSGGAGEQFF
TRBJ2-1 . . TRBV3-1/TRBV3-2 TGTGCCAGCAGCCACAAGGGGCCTAACAATGAGCAGTTCTTC CASSHKGPNNEQFF
TRBJ1-2 few . TRBV13 TGTGCCAGCAGCTCACAGGGCGACGGCTACACCTTC CASSSQGDGYTF
TRBJ2-7 . . TRBV19 TGTGCCAGTAGTATAGGGCAGGGCTACGAGCAGTACTTC CASSIGQGYEQYF
TRBJ1-2 . . TRBV5-1 TGCGCCAGCAGCGCAGGCTGGACGGGAGATTATGGCTACACCTTC CASSAGWTGDYGYTF
TRBJ2-5 few . TRBV12-5 TGTGCTAGTGGTTTGGTAAACCCCCCGGGGACCCAGTACTTC CASGLVNPPGTQYF
TRBJ1-1 . . TRBV3-1/TRBV3-2 TGTGCCAGCAGCCCCCTCCCTCTTGAGGGCGCGCACACTGAAGCTTTCTTT CASSPLPLEGAHTEAFF
TRBJ1-1 . . TRBV10-3 TGTGCCATCAAAGTGCGCGGGGGGAACACTGAAGCTTTCTTT CAIKVRGGNTEAFF
TRBJ1-1 . TRBD1 TRBV5-3 TGTGCCAGAAGCACCCGACAGGGGCCGAACACTGAAGCTTTCTTT CARSTRQGPNTEAFF
TRBJ1-3 . TRBD1 TRBV30 TGTGCCTGGAGTCGGGGACAGGGGGCTTCTGGAAACACCATATATTTT CAWSRGQGASGNTIYF
TRBJ2-2 . . TRBV14 TGTGCCAGCAGCCGGGACACAAACACCGGGGAGCTGTTTTTT CASSRDTNTGELFF
TRBJ1-5 once . TRBV19 TGTGCCAGTAGTATACAGGCACAGAATCAGCCCCAGCATTTT CASSIQAQNQPQHF
TRBJ1-2 . TRBD1 TRBV30 TGTGCCTGGAGCGACAGGGGGGGGAACTATGGCTACACCTTC CAWSDRGGNYGYTF
TRBJ1-1 . TRBD1 TRBV12-5 TGTGCTAGTGGAGTTGGACAGGACACTGAAGCTTTCTTT CASGVGQDTEAFF
TRBJ2-5 . TRBD1 TRBV4-1 TGCGCCAGCAGCCAAGAAGACAGGGGAGAGACCCAGTACTTC CASSQEDRGETQYF
TRBJ2-7 few TRBD2 TRBV7-3 TGTGCCAGCAGCAAAAGCGGGGCCCTCTCCTACGAGCAGTACTTC CASSKSGALSYEQYF
TRBJ1-3 . TRBD1 TRBV5-1 TGCGCCAGCAGCGTGGACAGGGGCTCTGGAAACACCATATATTTT CASSVDRGSGNTIYF
TRBJ2-2 . . TRBV3-1/TRBV3-2 TGTGCCAGCAGCCAAGCTCGCGACTGGAACACCGGGGAGCTGTTTTTT CASSQARDWNTGELFF
TRBJ1-6 . . TRBV9 TGTGCCAGCAGCGTAGGGGACATTTATTCACCCCTCCACTTT CASSVGDIYSPLHF
TRBJ2-6 . TRBD2 TRBV3-1/TRBV3-2 TGTGCCAGCAGCCTCGGGACTACCTCTGGGGCCAACGTCCTGACTTTC CASSLGTTSGANVLTF
TRBJ2-3 . . TRBV6-1 TGTGCCAGCAGTGAAATTGGAGTGGGCACAGATACGCAGTATTTT CASSEIGVGTDTQYF
TRBJ2-5 . TRBD1 TRBV5-6 TGTGCCAGCAGCTCATCCGGGACAGGGGGTCTCTTTGTACAAGAGACCCAGTACTTC CASSSSGTGGLFVQETQYF
TRBJ2-3 once TRBD1 TRBV7-9 TGTGCCAGCAGCCTACAGGGGGGTGCAACCGTGGATACGCAGTATTTT CASSLQGGATVDTQYF
TRBJ2-1 . TRBD2 TRBV5-1 TGCGCCAGCAGCTTGAGAGCGGGGGGGAGCTCCTACAATGAGCAGTTCTTC CASSLRAGGSSYNEQFF
TRBJ1-1 once TRBD1 TRBV27 TGTGCCAGCAGCATAGGGACAGGGAACACTGAAGCTTTCTTT CASSIGTGNTEAFF
TRBJ1-2 once . TRBV5-1 TGCGCCAGCAGCTTGGTGACAGAAGGTAACTATGGCTACACCTTC CASSLVTEGNYGYTF
TRBJ1-4 . . TRBV19 TGTGCCAGTAGTACAAATACAGGGAATACTAATGAAAAACTGTTTTTT CASSTNTGNTNEKLFF